The 19 T cell receptor beta chains below were found in one sample sequenced in a study of T cells after yellow fever vaccination. Each CDR3 protein gets one entry after TCRdb re-called the 5' RACE reads with MiXCR. The table has about 340,000 distinct CDR3 sequences, around 13% seen once; the top ten hold 2.5% to 4%. The specimen comprised CD4+ T cells sorted from PBMCs, sampled 15 days after the yellow fever booster vaccination. These receptors all come from a man aged 18 to 30 who received the YFV17D yellow fever vaccine.

This clonotype was seen only a few times. The CDR3 loop is CASSPRRGSYEQYV. CDR3 sequence (DNA): TGTGCCAGCAGCCCTAGACGGGGCTCCTACGAGCAGTACGTC. The chain links TRBV14 to TRBJ2-7, with D possibly TRBD2 on 5 matching bases. The ends were cut back, 4 bases at V and 0 bases at J, with 10 bases in the middle. CDR3 length: 14 amino acids. CDR1 and CDR2 (germline): SGHDN, FVKESK.

The chain links TRBV7-2 to TRBJ2-5; the D is unclear. Trimming removed 0 bases at V and 1 base at J, with 9 bases between. Germline V gives CDR1 SGHTA, CDR2 FQGNSA. This CDR3 is 15 amino acids long. The CDR3 DNA reads as TGTGCCAGCAGCTTAGCAGGCTGGGGCCAAGAGACCCAGTACTTC. This translates into CASSLAGWGQETQYF. The variable domain in full, with the rest retrieved from reference TRBV7-2 and TRBJ2-5, is GAGVSQSPSNKVTEKGKDVELRCDPISGHTALYWYRQSLGQGLEFLIYFQGNSAPDKSGLPSDRFSAERTGGSVSTLTIQRTQQEDSAVYLCASSLAGWGQETQYFGPGTRLLVL.

This clonotype was picked up a small number of times. In nucleotides, the CDR3 is TGTGCCAGCAAGGACAGGGACAGATCAACGGGGGGCTACACCTTC. Translating gives CASKDRDRSTGGYTF. V usage is TRBV12-3 or TRBV12-4 and J usage is TRBJ1-2; 8 bases align to TRBD1. V gave up 7 bases and J gave up 8 bases; unmatched junction bases: 15. The CDR3 is 15 amino acids.

The chain employs TRBV7-3 and TRBJ1-2; weak D call: TRBD1 (5 bases). The CDR3 is 13 residues long. Looked up from germline, CDR1 is SGHTA and CDR2 is FQGTGA. V lost 8 bases and J 2 bases, leaving 12 bases between the germline ends. The CDR3, as DNA: TGTGCCAGCGCCATGGGGGGGAACTATGGCTACACCTTC. It translates to CASAMGGNYGYTF.

The V and J genes are TRBV19 and TRBJ2-7, with D possibly being TRBD2 (6 bases). This CDR3 has 17 residues. In germline, CDR1 is LNHDA, CDR2 SQIVND (reference sequence). Trimming took off 0 bases at V and 1 base at J, with 16 bases between the two ends. CDR3 amino acids: CASSIDPGVGGSYEQYF. Written as DNA, the CDR3 is TGTGCCAGTAGTATAGATCCGGGTGTTGGGGGGTCCTACGAGCAGTACTTC.

This clonotype was counted a few times. This chain joins TRBV30 and TRBJ2-3, with unresolved D. The germline V gene has CDR1 GTSNPN and CDR2 SVGIG (reference sequence). Trimming took off 0 bases at V and 1 base at J, with 8 bases between the two ends. This CDR3 region has 14 residues. For the CDR3, the DNA is TGTGCCTGGAGTGTACCCCCCCGCACAGATACGCAGTATTTT. This codes for CAWSVPPRTDTQYF.

This clonotype occurred many times. The chain uses TRBV7-2 and TRBJ2-1; TRBD2 might be the D (7 bases). V gave up 3 bases and J gave up 6 bases, with 15 bases separating them. The CDR3 sequence is 15 residues long. The germline V gene encodes CDR1 SGHTA and CDR2 FQGNSA. CDR3 loop: CASSLGGATSNEQFF. In DNA form, the CDR3 reads TGTGCCAGCAGCTTGGGGGGGGCCACCTCCAATGAGCAGTTCTTC.

This clonotype was detected only a few times. The rearrangement joins TRBV18 to TRBJ1-1; 9 nucleotides align to TRBD1. The CDR3 extends over 16 amino acids. V shed 3 bases and J 1 base; nucleotides not matched to a gene: 6. Germline loops: CDR1 KGHSH, CDR2 LQKENI. CDR3 sequence reads: CASSPRQGGRNTEAFF. The CDR3 nucleotides read TGTGCCAGCTCACCGCGACAGGGGGGTCGGAACACTGAAGCTTTCTTT.

This clonotype was counted between two and nine times. The chain joins TRBV20-1 to TRBJ2-3, with D unresolved. V gave up 3 bases and J gave up 2 bases, with 6 bases separating them. CDR1 DFQATT and CDR2 SNEGSKA come from the germline V gene (reference sequence). This CDR3 has 12 residues. Written as DNA, the CDR3 is TGCAGTGCTAGCCAGCCCACAGATACGCAGTATTTT. Translating gives CSASQPTDTQYF.

This clonotype was detected only a few times. The rearrangement uses TRBV7-9 and TRBJ2-7; D is perhaps TRBD2 (5 bases). V lost 5 bases and J lost 0, with 8 bases in between. Germline V gene sequence: CDR1 SEHNR, CDR2 FQNEAQ (reference sequence). The CDR3 contains 13 residues. CDR3 amino acids: CASSLRGSYEQYV. The CDR3 DNA reads TGTGCCAGCAGCCTCCGGGGCTCCTACGAGCAGTACGTC.

This clonotype was seen only a few times. The chain is built from TRBV7-2 and TRBJ2-3; 9 bases line up with TRBD1. The length of the CDR3 is 14 residues. Germline lookup yields CDR1 SGHTA and CDR2 FQGNSA. V dropped 1 base and J dropped 6; count of bases not matched to a gene: 2. In nucleotides, the CDR3 is TGTGCCAGCAGCTTAGGGGACAGGGTGGATACGCAGTATTTT. Protein sequence: CASSLGDRVDTQYF. The full variable domain, completed using reference TRBV7-2 and TRBJ2-3, is GAGVSQSPSNKVTEKGKDVELRCDPISGHTALYWYRQSLGQGLEFLIYFQGNSAPDKSGLPSDRFSAERTGGSVSTLTIQRTQQEDSAVYLCASSLGDRVDTQYFGPGTRLTVL.

This clonotype showed up just a few times. CDR3 sequence reads: CASSSPGRGRLQPQHF. CDR3 nucleotides: TGTGCCAGCAGCTCCCCCGGGAGGGGGCGGCTTCAGCCCCAGCATTTT. The chain couples TRBV7-8 to TRBJ1-5; 7 bases align to TRBD1. V shed 4 bases and J 6 bases; nucleotides not matched to a gene: 12. Germline values: CDR1 SGHVS, CDR2 FQNEAQ. The CDR3 sequence is 16 residues long.

The rearrangement links TRBV10-3 to TRBJ1-2; possible D gene TRBD1, 6 bases. CDR1 and CDR2 from the germline V gene are ENHRY and SYGVKD. The CDR3 loop spans 14 amino acids. The V end lost 6 bases, the J end lost 4 bases, and 15 bases lay between the germline ends. The CDR3 DNA reads as TGTGCCATCAGAGCAGGGGACACTCCCTATGGCTACACCTTC. It translates to CAIRAGDTPYGYTF.

This clonotype was detected only a few times. The chain joins TRBV7-9 to TRBJ2-2; D is undetermined. V was shortened by 0 bases and J by 3 bases, with 11 bases between the two germline ends. The V gene's germline CDR1 is SEHNR and CDR2 FQNEAQ (reference sequence). The CDR3 consists of 16 residues. CDR3 region: CASSLAPRLDTGELFF. The CDR3 bases are TGTGCCAGCAGCTTAGCGCCCCGTTTGGACACCGGGGAGCTGTTTTTT.

The rearrangement uses TRBV3-1 and TRBJ2-3, with 9 nucleotides matching TRBD2. The junction had 7 bases not matched to a gene; V was cut back by 2 bases and J by 1 base. The CDR3 covers 17 residues. Germline-derived CDR1 and CDR2 are LGHDT and YNNKEL (reference sequence). CDR3 in DNA: TGTGCCAGCAGCCAACCCTCTAGCGGGGAGCGCACAGATACGCAGTATTTT. It is translated as CASSQPSSGERTDTQYF.

This CDR3 is CASSQLGGRGTEAFF. As DNA, the CDR3 is TGTGCCAGCAGCCAACTCGGGGGTCGGGGGACTGAAGCTTTCTTT. The gene calls are TRBV4-2 and TRBJ1-1, with a possible D match to TRBD1 (5 bases). The germline V gene has CDR1 LGHNA and CDR2 YNFKEQ. With 2 bases removed from V and 5 bases from J, the gap between germline ends came to 15 bases. This CDR3 is 15 amino acids long.

This clonotype was counted ten times or more. The chain is built from TRBV9 and TRBJ1-1; D might be TRBD1 (6 bases). The CDR3 is 15 amino acids. Trimming pared 0 bases from V and 5 bases from J, leaving 14 bases between. Germline CDR1 is SGDLS and CDR2 is YYNGEE. The CDR3 DNA is TGTGCCAGCAGCGTAGGAGGCCAGGGGAGGACTGAAGCTTTCTTT. The encoded protein is CASSVGGQGRTEAFF.

This clonotype has only a few counts. This chain connects TRBV4-1 to TRBJ2-7, with D maybe TRBD2 (6 bases). The CDR3 has 15 amino acids. The V gene's germline CDR1 is MGHRA and CDR2 YSYEKL. The V end was cut by 1 base, the J end by 3 bases, with 13 bases between. The CDR3 loop reads CASSQVGGQIYEQYF. The CDR3 DNA reads TGCGCCAGCAGCCAAGTAGGAGGGCAGATCTACGAGCAGTACTTC.

This clonotype appeared many times. The germline gene is not matched at one end of the junction; a read error may be the cause. The J gene is TRBJ1-1, the V gene TRBV12-3 or TRBV12-4; perhaps TRBD1 as D (5 bases). The CDR3 is made up of 13 amino acids. The CDR3 DNA is TGTGCCAGCAGTCCCTCAGGGAACGCTGAAGCTTTCTTT. Amino acid sequence: CASSPSGNAEAFF.